The rows below give T cell receptor beta chains drawn from one sample of a study of shared clonotypes between healthy human individuals. Repertoires were generated with immunoSEQ multiplex PCR, while TCRdb's copy carries only in-frame clones and drops some. The data contain roughly 500,000 clones, about three quarters of them seen just once; the ten biggest clones take up 10% to 15%. Sequencing input: PBMCs. The receptor set was obtained from a woman between 40 and 50 years old in good health. Some clones in this sample may be carry-over from other donors' samples. The CDR3 runs from the conserved cysteine through the conserved F or W. The D gene is left open where the match is weak. Size values are once, few and many counts, or a class for expanded clones, and some rows have none.

d_call: TRBD2
j_call: TRBJ2-1
v_call: TRBV7-2
clone_size: .
cdr3_nt: TGTGCCAGCAGCTTAGTGAGACTAGCAGTATACAATGAGCAGTTCTTC
cdr3_aa: CASSLVRLAVYNEQFF

d_call: TRBD2
j_call: TRBJ2-1
v_call: TRBV5-1
clone_size: .
cdr3_nt: TGCGCCAGCAGCCTGACGACTAGCAGGACCTATGAGCAGTTCTTC
cdr3_aa: CASSLTTSRTYEQFF

d_call: TRBD2
j_call: TRBJ2-7
v_call: TRBV18
clone_size: .
cdr3_nt: TGTGCCAGCTCACCTGAAGGGACTAGCGGTATCTACGAGCAGTACTTC
cdr3_aa: CASSPEGTSGIYEQYF

d_call: TRBD2
j_call: TRBJ2-5
v_call: TRBV7-2
clone_size: .
cdr3_nt: TGTGCCAGCAGCTTGGCCAGCGGGAGTCAAGAGACCCAGTACTTC
cdr3_aa: CASSLASGSQETQYF

d_call: TRBD1
j_call: TRBJ1-5
v_call: TRBV5-1
clone_size: once
cdr3_nt: TGCGCCAGCAGCTTGGAGGGGGCGATTGGGCAGCCCCAGCATTTT
cdr3_aa: CASSLEGAIGQPQHF

d_call: .
j_call: TRBJ2-7
v_call: TRBV18
clone_size: .
cdr3_nt: TGTGCCAGCTCAAAAGCCGGGACGCTCTACGAGCAGTACTTC
cdr3_aa: CASSKAGTLYEQYF

d_call: .
j_call: TRBJ2-4
v_call: TRBV7-2
clone_size: once
cdr3_nt: TGTGCCAGCAGCCCCCGCGGAGGATATAAACTAGCCAAAAACATTCAGTACTTC
cdr3_aa: CASSPRGGYKLAKNIQYF

d_call: .
j_call: TRBJ2-7
v_call: TRBV5-3
clone_size: .
cdr3_nt: TGTGCCAGAACGGCCCCCTGCTACGAGCAGTACTTC
cdr3_aa: CARTAPCYEQYF

d_call: TRBD2
j_call: TRBJ2-5
v_call: TRBV7-2
clone_size: .
cdr3_nt: TGTGCCAGCAGCTTAGGGACTAGTTTAGAGACCCAGTACTTC
cdr3_aa: CASSLGTSLETQYF

d_call: .
j_call: TRBJ2-2
v_call: TRBV27
clone_size: .
cdr3_nt: TGTGCCAGCAGTTTAGGGACCGGGGAGCTGTTTTTT
cdr3_aa: CASSLGTGELFF

d_call: .
j_call: TRBJ2-5
v_call: TRBV5-1
clone_size: .
cdr3_nt: TGCGCCAGCAGCCCCCAGAGCCAAGAGACCCAGTACTTC
cdr3_aa: CASSPQSQETQYF

d_call: .
j_call: TRBJ2-1
v_call: TRBV18
clone_size: once
cdr3_nt: TGTGCCAGCGCGCCCATAGGGGAGTCCTACAATGAGCAGTTCTTC
cdr3_aa: CASAPIGESYNEQFF

d_call: .
j_call: TRBJ2-1
v_call: TRBV5-4
clone_size: .
cdr3_nt: TGTGCCAGCAGCTTGGCACAGGATAAGAATGAGCAGTTCTTC
cdr3_aa: CASSLAQDKNEQFF

d_call: .
j_call: TRBJ2-5
v_call: TRBV30
clone_size: .
cdr3_nt: TGTGCCTGGGACGGACTGGTCGGGGAGACCCAGTACTTC
cdr3_aa: CAWDGLVGETQYF

d_call: .
j_call: TRBJ2-2
v_call: TRBV21-1
clone_size: .
cdr3_nt: TGTGCCAGCAGCAAAGGGGTGGACAGAACCGGGGAGCTGTTTTTT
cdr3_aa: CASSKGVDRTGELFF

d_call: .
j_call: TRBJ2-1
v_call: TRBV11-3
clone_size: .
cdr3_nt: TGTGCCAGCAGCGTTGGTTCCGAATCGGATGAGCAGTTCTTC
cdr3_aa: CASSVGSESDEQFF

d_call: TRBD2
j_call: TRBJ2-7
v_call: TRBV5-1
clone_size: .
cdr3_nt: TGCGCCAGCAGCTTGGCAGGGAGCGGGGCCTCCTACGAGCAGTACTTC
cdr3_aa: CASSLAGSGASYEQYF

d_call: .
j_call: TRBJ1-5
v_call: TRBV6-5
clone_size: .
cdr3_nt: TGTGCCAGCAAACGGGATTATAGCAATCAGCCCCAGCATTTT
cdr3_aa: CASKRDYSNQPQHF

d_call: TRBD1
j_call: TRBJ2-7
v_call: TRBV27
clone_size: few
cdr3_nt: TGTGCCAGCCGCCGGGACAGCCGCTTTGACGAGCAGTACTTC
cdr3_aa: CASRRDSRFDEQYF

d_call: TRBD1
j_call: TRBJ1-2
v_call: TRBV9
clone_size: .
cdr3_nt: TGTGCCAGCAGCGGGGGACAGTCCTATGGCTACACCTTC
cdr3_aa: CASSGGQSYGYTF

d_call: TRBD2
j_call: TRBJ2-1
v_call: TRBV15
clone_size: .
cdr3_nt: TGTGCCACCAGCATCAGACTAGCGGGAGTGAATGAGCAGTTCTTC
cdr3_aa: CATSIRLAGVNEQFF

d_call: TRBD1
j_call: TRBJ2-1
v_call: TRBV7-6
clone_size: .
cdr3_nt: TGTGCCAGCAGCGTCGACAGGGAGAATGAGCAGTTCTTC
cdr3_aa: CASSVDRENEQFF

d_call: .
j_call: TRBJ2-3
v_call: TRBV2
clone_size: .
cdr3_nt: TGTGCCAGCGGGGCGGACCGGGGTAGTACGCAGTATTTT
cdr3_aa: CASGADRGSTQYF

d_call: .
j_call: TRBJ2-7
v_call: TRBV28
clone_size: .
cdr3_nt: TGTGCCAGCAGTTTAGTTACAGGGATGGGCACCTACGAGCAGTACTTC
cdr3_aa: CASSLVTGMGTYEQYF

d_call: .
j_call: TRBJ2-7
v_call: TRBV10-3
clone_size: .
cdr3_nt: TGTGCCATCAGTGAAGAAATCACGACCAGCTCCTACGAGCAGTACTTC
cdr3_aa: CAISEEITTSSYEQYF

d_call: TRBD1
j_call: TRBJ2-7
v_call: TRBV5-1
clone_size: .
cdr3_nt: TGCGCCAGCAGCTTGATCGCCCTCAGACAGGGGCGTCCCTACGAGCAGTACTTC
cdr3_aa: CASSLIALRQGRPYEQYF

d_call: TRBD2
j_call: TRBJ2-1
v_call: TRBV7-2
clone_size: .
cdr3_nt: TGTGCCAGCAGCTTAGTAGCGGGAGACAATGAGCAGTTCTTC
cdr3_aa: CASSLVAGDNEQFF

d_call: .
j_call: TRBJ1-2
v_call: TRBV6-1
clone_size: .
cdr3_nt: TGTGCCAGCAGTGAAAATTTGGCACTGGGGTATGGCTACACCTTC
cdr3_aa: CASSENLALGYGYTF

d_call: .
j_call: TRBJ1-1
v_call: TRBV7-2
clone_size: .
cdr3_nt: TGTGCCAGCAGCTTTAGTTCAGGGTCTAACACTGAAGCTTTCTTT
cdr3_aa: CASSFSSGSNTEAFF

d_call: TRBD2
j_call: TRBJ2-7
v_call: TRBV6-1
clone_size: few
cdr3_nt: TGTGCCATCAGTGAGACTAGCGGGAGGTACGAGCAGTACTTC
cdr3_aa: CAISETSGRYEQYF

d_call: .
j_call: TRBJ1-2
v_call: TRBV5-1
clone_size: once
cdr3_nt: TGCGCCAGCAGCTTGGCACAAGGGGTTAACTATGGCTACACCTTC
cdr3_aa: CASSLAQGVNYGYTF

d_call: .
j_call: TRBJ2-1
v_call: TRBV5-1
clone_size: once
cdr3_nt: TGCGCCAGCAGCTTGGCCACACTTCGTAGCTCCTACAATGAGCAGTTCTTC
cdr3_aa: CASSLATLRSSYNEQFF

d_call: TRBD2
j_call: TRBJ2-7
v_call: TRBV9
clone_size: .
cdr3_nt: TGTGCCAGCAGCTTCAGACCTAGCGGGAACTACGAGCAGTACTTC
cdr3_aa: CASSFRPSGNYEQYF

d_call: .
j_call: TRBJ2-1
v_call: TRBV11-3
clone_size: .
cdr3_nt: TGTGCCAGCAGCTTGGCGGGACTGAACAATGAGCAGTTCTTC
cdr3_aa: CASSLAGLNNEQFF

d_call: .
j_call: TRBJ2-7
v_call: TRBV10-3
clone_size: few
cdr3_nt: TGTGCCATCAGTGAGTCGGAGGTCCTCGGCCCGTACTTC
cdr3_aa: CAISESEVLGPYF

d_call: .
j_call: TRBJ1-1
v_call: TRBV5-1
clone_size: .
cdr3_nt: TGCGCCAGCAGCTTGTGGGGGGGATCAAACACTGAAGCTTTCTTT
cdr3_aa: CASSLWGGSNTEAFF

d_call: TRBD1
j_call: TRBJ2-3
v_call: TRBV4-3
clone_size: .
cdr3_nt: TGCGCCAGCAGCCAGTTAGGACAGGGGGCAGATACGCAGTATTTT
cdr3_aa: CASSQLGQGADTQYF

d_call: .
j_call: TRBJ1-6
v_call: TRBV5-1
clone_size: .
cdr3_nt: TGCGCCAGCAGCTTGGCCGGCCAGGGATATTCACCCCTCCACTTT
cdr3_aa: CASSLAGQGYSPLHF

d_call: TRBD1
j_call: TRBJ1-4
v_call: TRBV2
clone_size: .
cdr3_nt: TGTGCCAGCCCGGACAGGGATAATGAAAAACTGTTTTTT
cdr3_aa: CASPDRDNEKLFF

d_call: .
j_call: TRBJ1-1
v_call: TRBV7-9
clone_size: .
cdr3_nt: TGTGCCAGCCACGATACAGGGAAGCTCACTGAAGCTTTCTTT
cdr3_aa: CASHDTGKLTEAFF

d_call: TRBD1
j_call: TRBJ1-3
v_call: TRBV30
clone_size: once
cdr3_nt: TGTGCCTGGAGTTCGGGGACAGGGGTCCTCTCTGGAAACACCATATATTTT
cdr3_aa: CAWSSGTGVLSGNTIYF

d_call: TRBD2
j_call: TRBJ2-1
v_call: TRBV18
clone_size: .
cdr3_nt: TGTGCCAGCTCATCGGCTAGCGGCGGCTACAATGAGCAGTTCTTC
cdr3_aa: CASSSASGGYNEQFF

d_call: .
j_call: TRBJ2-5
v_call: TRBV5-1
clone_size: .
cdr3_nt: TGCGCCAGCGGAGTCTCCCCAAGGACGGAAGAGACCCAGTACTTC
cdr3_aa: CASGVSPRTEETQYF

d_call: .
j_call: TRBJ2-7
v_call: TRBV18
clone_size: few
cdr3_nt: TGTGCCAGCTCACCACCGACCGGCACAGGCGAGCAGTACTTC
cdr3_aa: CASSPPTGTGEQYF

d_call: TRBD1
j_call: TRBJ2-7
v_call: TRBV15
clone_size: .
cdr3_nt: TGTGCCACCAGCAGTCCGACAGGGCCCAGCGAGCAGTACTTC
cdr3_aa: CATSSPTGPSEQYF

d_call: TRBD2
j_call: TRBJ2-1
v_call: TRBV7-3
clone_size: .
cdr3_nt: TGTGCCAGCACCTTAGCGGGAGGTAGCAATGAGCAGTTCTTC
cdr3_aa: CASTLAGGSNEQFF

d_call: .
j_call: TRBJ1-2
v_call: TRBV20-1
clone_size: .
cdr3_nt: TGCAGTGCTAGAGGTGAAGGTGGCTACACCTTC
cdr3_aa: CSARGEGGYTF

d_call: TRBD1
j_call: TRBJ1-1
v_call: TRBV28
clone_size: few
cdr3_nt: TGTGCCAGCAGATCCGGCGGATGGATGACAGGGGCAATGAACACTGAAGCTTTCTTT
cdr3_aa: CASRSGGWMTGAMNTEAFF

d_call: .
j_call: TRBJ2-1
v_call: TRBV10-3
clone_size: .
cdr3_nt: TGTGCCATCAGTGAGGGATTTTGGCTGCGAAGCTCCTACAATGAGCAGTTCTTC
cdr3_aa: CAISEGFWLRSSYNEQFF

d_call: .
j_call: TRBJ2-7
v_call: TRBV7-2
clone_size: many
cdr3_nt: TGTGCCAGCAGCCGGACACCCTCCTACGAGCAGTACTTC
cdr3_aa: CASSRTPSYEQYF

d_call: .
j_call: TRBJ2-5
v_call: TRBV5-1
clone_size: once
cdr3_nt: TGCGCCAGCAGCTTGGATGGACCCCGAGGGACCCAGTACTTC
cdr3_aa: CASSLDGPRGTQYF

d_call: TRBD2
j_call: TRBJ2-3
v_call: TRBV6-6
clone_size: .
cdr3_nt: TGTGCCAGCAGTTACCCAGCGGGAGAGTCAGATACGCAGTATTTT
cdr3_aa: CASSYPAGESDTQYF

d_call: .
j_call: TRBJ1-3
v_call: TRBV6-6
clone_size: .
cdr3_nt: TGTGCCAGCAGATCCGAAGGCTCTGGAAACACCATATATTTT
cdr3_aa: CASRSEGSGNTIYF

d_call: TRBD1
j_call: TRBJ1-5
v_call: TRBV19
clone_size: .
cdr3_nt: TGTGCCAGTAGCCCCCCCGGGACAGGGGGCGATTTTGGGCAGCCCCAGCATTTT
cdr3_aa: CASSPPGTGGDFGQPQHF

d_call: TRBD2
j_call: TRBJ2-2
v_call: TRBV19
clone_size: .
cdr3_nt: TGTGCCAGTAGTATGAGCGGGAGAGACACCGGGGAGCTGTTTTTT
cdr3_aa: CASSMSGRDTGELFF

d_call: .
j_call: TRBJ2-3
v_call: TRBV4-2
clone_size: .
cdr3_nt: TGTGCCAGCAGCCCTGGCGGGCTAGCAGGCACAGATACGCAGTATTTT
cdr3_aa: CASSPGGLAGTDTQYF

d_call: .
j_call: TRBJ1-5
v_call: TRBV28
clone_size: .
cdr3_nt: TGTGCCAGCAAAAAGCCGGACAGCCAGAATCAGCCCCAGCATTTT
cdr3_aa: CASKKPDSQNQPQHF

d_call: .
j_call: TRBJ2-7
v_call: TRBV6-6
clone_size: .
cdr3_nt: TGTGCCAGCAGTTCCCTGTACGAGCAGTACTTC
cdr3_aa: CASSSLYEQYF

d_call: TRBD1
j_call: TRBJ1-1
v_call: TRBV15
clone_size: .
cdr3_nt: TGTGCCACCAGCAGAGATCGCCAGGGACAGGGAACTGAAGCTTTCTTT
cdr3_aa: CATSRDRQGQGTEAFF

d_call: .
j_call: TRBJ2-3
v_call: TRBV28
clone_size: few
cdr3_nt: TGTGCCAGCAGTTTCGGGGATACGCAGTATTTT
cdr3_aa: CASSFGDTQYF